This T cell receptor beta chain comes out of a study of blood T cell repertoires in COVID-19. About the research overall: T cells, B-cell-depleted T cells, or PBMCs supplied cDNA or gDNA.

Source study methods: The assay estimated nucleated cells by amplifying reference gene primers. The data were produced by immunoSEQ multiplex PCR, yet TCRdb's version contains in-frame clones alone and is incomplete. The DNA gave D and trimming, while V, J and clone size come from that table. Of 250,000 to 300,000 clones detected, approximately 86% appear once; the ten largest clones hold roughly 2%. The CDR3 covers 15 residues. Germline CDR1 and CDR2: LNHDA and SQIVND (reference sequence). V gave up 4 bases and J gave up 8 bases, with 17 bases separating them. The sequence was collected from a man aged 25-40 years with active or convalescent COVID-19. This chain connects TRBV19 to TRBJ2-2, with D tentatively TRBD1 (6 bases). Sequenced input: peripheral blood. The CDR3 spells CASSRGRGTSGELFF. DNA for the CDR3: TGTGCCAGTAGTAGGGGCAGGGGTACGAGTGGGGAGCTGTTTTTT.